Each of the 10 T cell receptor beta chains below was sequenced from the same sample in a study of cytomegalovirus exposure and HLA in healthy donors. With 60 Vbeta and 13 Jbeta primers, the PCR was carried out. Produced via immunoSEQ multiplex PCR; TCRdb's table is partial and in-frame only. The sample has over 120,000 clones; over 75% are singletons. Sequenced sample: PBMCs. Receptors were obtained from a woman between 25 and 40 years old in good health and CMV-seronegative.

The chain uses TRBV11-3 and TRBJ2-1, with a tentative D call TRBD2 (6 bases). This CDR3 is built from 15 residues. CDR1 and CDR2 (germline): SGHNT, YENEEA. Trimming took off 5 bases at V and 4 bases at J, with 15 bases between the two ends. Written as DNA, the CDR3 is TGTGCCAGCAGCCTCAGAACGGGGAGGTACAATGAGCAGTTCTTC. It yields the protein CASSLRTGRYNEQFF.

The chain recombines TRBV19 with TRBJ2-5; 12 bases match TRBD2. V dropped 6 bases and J dropped 3; count of bases not matched to a gene: 8. The CDR3 has 16 residues. Per germline, CDR1 LNHDA and CDR2 SQIVND (reference sequence). The CDR3: CASRLAGGPSEETQYF. The CDR3 DNA follows: TGTGCCAGTAGACTAGCGGGGGGTCCAAGTGAAGAGACCCAGTACTTC.

This CDR3 is CSVAVRYEQYF. CDR3 nucleotide sequence: TGCAGCGTTGCGGTTCGCTACGAGCAGTACTTC. This chain joins TRBV29-1 and TRBJ2-7, with no clear D. Between the trimmed V and J ends, which lost 4 bases and 3 bases, there was a span of 7 bases. The V gene's germline CDR1 is SQVTM and CDR2 ANQGSEA. This CDR3 is built from 11 residues.

V and J are TRBV27 and TRBJ2-6; tentatively, D is TRBD2 (6 bases). CDR3 length: 18 residues. The V gene lost 6 bases and the J gene lost 0 bases, with 18 bases spanning the gap. Germline V gives CDR1 MNHEY, CDR2 SMNVEV (reference sequence). The CDR3 sequence is CASSRTVGGSSGANVLTF. Here the CDR3 DNA reads TGTGCCAGCAGCAGAACTGTGGGGGGATCCTCTGGGGCCAACGTCCTGACTTTC. Full variable domain (missing parts from reference TRBV27 and TRBJ2-6): EAQVTQNPRYLITVTGKKLTVTCSQNMNHEYMSWYRQDPGLGLRQIYYSMNVEVTDKGDVPEGYKVSRKEKRNFPLILESPSPNQTSLYFCASSRTVGGSSGANVLTFGAGSRLTVL.

The chain uses TRBV9 and TRBJ2-7, with no clear D. There are 12 residues in the CDR3. Per germline, CDR1 SGDLS and CDR2 YYNGEE. V was trimmed by 4 bases and J by 3 bases, leaving 8 bases between them. The CDR3 region is CASSSPNYEQYF. As DNA, the CDR3 is TGTGCCAGCAGCTCTCCTAACTACGAGCAGTACTTC.

The chain employs TRBV14 and TRBJ2-1, with TRBD1 identical over 12 bases. The CDR3 has 14 residues. From germline, CDR1 is SGHDN and CDR2 FVKESK. V trimming: 4 bases; J trimming: 7 bases; junction bases outside the gene matches: 2. The CDR3 nucleotides read TGTGCCAGCAGCCGGGACAGGGGGCGAAATGAGCAGTTCTTC. Its translation is CASSRDRGRNEQFF. Drawing the rest from reference TRBV14 and TRBJ2-1, the complete variable domain is EAGVTQFPSHSVIEKGQTVTLRCDPISGHDNLYWYRRVMGKEIKFLLHFVKESKQDESGMPNNRFLAERTGGTYSTLKVQPAELEDSGVYFCASSRDRGRNEQFFGPGTRLTVL.

This clone was observed a handful of times. The chain has TRBV5-6 and TRBJ1-1; 9 bases are a match to TRBD1. Trimming removed 3 bases from V and 10 bases from J; junction bases left unmatched: 4. Germline V gene lookup returns CDR1 SGHDT and CDR2 YYEEEE. The CDR3 sequence is 12 residues long. CDR3 sequence: CASSYGTGSAFF. CDR3 sequence (DNA): TGTGCCAGCAGCTATGGGACAGGGTCAGCTTTCTTT.

V gene TRBV19 combines with J gene TRBJ2-7; 14 positions agree with TRBD2. Germline V gene lookup returns CDR1 LNHDA and CDR2 SQIVND (reference sequence). The CDR3 contains 18 residues. With V trimmed by 7 bases and J by 7 bases, 18 bases remained unmatched. This CDR3 is CASTLRMPGTSGRGEQYF. CDR3 nucleotides: TGTGCCAGTACTCTAAGAATGCCCGGGACTAGCGGGAGAGGGGAGCAGTACTTC.

This rearrangement joins TRBV25-1 to TRBJ2-5, with D possibly being TRBD1 (5 bases). The end of the DNA aligns better with TRBJ2-7, so the J call may be wrong. The CDR3 has 13 residues. CDR1 MGHDK and CDR2 SYGVNS come from the germline V gene. The CDR3 is CASTQTDTYEQYF. The CDR3 DNA reads TGTGCCAGCACACAGACAGATACCTACGAGCAGTACTTC.

The sample holds one count of this clone. The chain employs TRBV29-1 and TRBJ2-5, with D perhaps TRBD2 (5 bases). The CDR3 is 13 amino acids. The germline V gene encodes CDR1 SQVTM and CDR2 ANQGSEA. The ends were cut back, 3 bases at V and 2 bases at J, with 10 bases in the middle. In nucleotides, the CDR3 is TGCAGCGTTGATGCTGGGAGACAAGAGACCCAGTACTTC. It codes for CSVDAGRQETQYF.